This T cell receptor beta chain came from a study of T cell changes during pregnancy in multiple sclerosis. Clones were read by immunoSEQ multiplex PCR, and TCRdb kept only the in-frame ones, dropping some. Altogether under 70,000 clones are present, roughly 90% being singletons, with the ten largest covering 1.3%. Germline CDR1 MNHNY, CDR2 SVGAGI (reference sequence). The V and J ends lost 6 bases and 10 bases, in that order; junction bases with no gene match: 11. The CDR3 loop spans 15 amino acids. The clonotype comes from a female donor with multiple sclerosis, enrolled in a pregnancy study. The rearrangement links TRBV6-6 to TRBJ2-1; 11 bases map to TRBD2. Here the sequenced sample was peripheral blood, taken in the second trimester of pregnancy. This CDR3 reads CASSRGLAGGTEQFF. The CDR3 DNA follows: TGTGCCAGCAGCCGCGGACTAGCGGGTGGCACGGAGCAGTTCTTC.